This T cell receptor (beta chain) came from a study of T-cell reconstitution after alpha-beta-depleted transplantation in children. Unique molecular identifiers were incorporated during preparation of the TCRbeta library. Each CDR3 protein is one row after TCRdb ran MiXCR on the PCR reads. The sample has about 610,000 distinct CDR3 sequences, over 9.5% seen once. This clonotype was found many times. This CDR3 comprises 14 residues. Trimming stripped 0 bases from V and 5 bases from J, with 11 bases between. This rearrangement joins TRBV12-3 or TRBV12-4 to TRBJ2-7; D not resolved. This sequence originates from a human donor who donated a stem cell graft to a child with acute myeloid leukemia. The sequencing used PBMCs from the stem cell graft donor, collected from the stem cell graft. Here the CDR3 DNA reads TGTGCCAGCAGTTTAGCACTCGGGTCTGACGAGCAGTACTTC. Translating it yields CASSLALGSDEQYF.